Listed below are T cell receptor beta chains from one sample, sequenced in a study of blood T cell repertoires in COVID-19. Assay: immunoSEQ multiplex PCR; the TCRdb copy retains only in-frame clones and omits some. The sample consists of approximately 90,000 clones, 90% of them appearing once. The sample was peripheral blood. The receptors were sampled from a man aged 60 to 75 with acute or convalescent COVID-19. The CDR3 runs from the conserved cysteine through the conserved F or W. The order of the fields is D gene, J gene, CDR3 length, V gene, clone size, CDR3 protein, CDR3 DNA. A D gene is named only where the DNA matches it firmly. The listing skips clone size in some rows; elsewhere it reads once, few, many or a size class.

>TRBD1|TRBJ1-5|16|TRBV7-2|.
CASSMGDRVGNQPQHF
TGTGCCAGCAGCATGGGGGACAGGGTCGGCAATCAGCCCCAGCATTTT
>TRBD1|TRBJ1-2|17|TRBV6-1|.
CASSDGDRGQTHYGYTF
TGTGCCAGCAGTGATGGGGACAGGGGACAGACCCACTATGGCTACACCTTC
>.|TRBJ2-1|14|TRBV5-1|once
CASSLAGQYNEQFF
TGCGCCAGCAGCTTGGCCGGTCAATACAATGAGCAGTTCTTC
>.|TRBJ1-6|13|TRBV12-3/TRBV12-4|.
CASSIRQPTPLHF
TGTGCCAGCAGCATCCGACAGCCGACACCCCTCCACTTT
>.|TRBJ2-3|12|TRBV6-1|.
CASSEVKDTQYF
TGTGCCAGCAGTGAAGTTAAAGATACGCAGTATTTT
>TRBD1|TRBJ1-1|13|TRBV12-3/TRBV12-4|.
CASSRQGNTEAFF
TGTGCCAGCAGTCGACAGGGGAACACTGAAGCTTTCTTT
>.|TRBJ1-1|13|TRBV2|once
CASRQDMNTEAFF
TGTGCCAGCAGACAGGATATGAACACTGAAGCTTTCTTT
>TRBD1|TRBJ1-5|15|TRBV19|.
CASSLVGGGNQPQHF
TGTGCCAGTAGTTTAGTAGGGGGCGGCAATCAGCCCCAGCATTTT
>TRBD1|TRBJ1-2|14|TRBV19|.
CASSSDRESYGYTF
TGTGCCAGTAGTAGCGACAGGGAGTCCTATGGCTACACCTTC
>TRBD2|TRBJ2-1|18|TRBV5-1|.
CASRRPGTSGGHFGEQFF
TGCGCCAGCAGACGACCCGGGACTAGCGGGGGGCACTTTGGTGAGCAGTTCTTC
>.|TRBJ1-2|14|TRBV5-1|.
CASSSTRWEDGYTF
TGCGCCAGCAGCTCCACCCGCTGGGAGGATGGCTACACCTTC
>.|TRBJ1-6|15|TRBV11-2|.
CASRQPGHYNSPLHF
TGTGCCAGCAGGCAGCCGGGACATTATAATTCACCCCTCCACTTT
>.|TRBJ1-4|15|TRBV5-6|.
CASSSTGATNEKLFF
TGTGCCAGCAGCTCCACGGGGGCAACTAATGAAAAACTGTTTTTT
>.|TRBJ2-2|12|TRBV5-4|.
CASSLGAGELFF
TGTGCCAGCAGCTTGGGAGCCGGGGAGCTGTTTTTT
>.|TRBJ1-4|14|TRBV6-5|.
CASSTTYLQEKLFF
TGTGCCAGCAGTACGACATATTTACAGGAAAAACTGTTTTTT
>.|TRBJ1-2|14|TRBV6-5|once
CASRLPGQTYGYTF
TGTGCCAGCAGGCTACCGGGACAAACATATGGCTACACCTTC
>TRBD2|TRBJ2-3|16|TRBV3-1/TRBV3-2|.
CASSEGLAGGEDTQYF
TGTGCCAGCAGCGAGGGACTAGCGGGGGGCGAAGATACGCAGTATTTT
>.|TRBJ2-5|14|TRBV7-2|few
CASSFQGRQETQYF
TGTGCCAGCAGCTTCCAGGGGCGACAAGAGACCCAGTACTTC
>.|TRBJ1-2|14|TRBV19|few
CASSIQAGHYGYTF
TGTGCCAGTAGTATCCAGGCCGGCCACTATGGCTACACCTTC
>TRBD1|TRBJ1-3|16|TRBV5-1|.
CASSGGQTSSGNTIYF
TGCGCCAGCAGCGGGGGACAGACTAGCTCTGGAAACACCATATATTTT
>.|TRBJ1-1|14|TRBV9|.
CASSPQTVNTEAFF
TGTGCCAGCAGCCCTCAGACAGTGAACACTGAAGCTTTCTTT
>.|TRBJ2-5|16|TRBV19|few
CASSIGAGGGFGTQYF
TGTGCCAGTAGTATTGGGGCAGGGGGAGGTTTCGGGACCCAGTACTTC
>TRBD1|TRBJ1-2|14|TRBV19|.
CASSSHIQGHGYTF
TGTGCCAGTAGTTCTCATATACAGGGGCATGGCTACACCTTC
>.|TRBJ1-4|16|TRBV7-6|.
CASSPRTGATNEKLFF
TGTGCCAGCAGCCCACGGACTGGAGCAACTAATGAAAAACTGTTTTTT
>.|TRBJ2-3|14|TRBV6-2/TRBV6-3|.
CASSYGRGTDTQYF
TGTGCCAGCAGTTACGGGCGGGGAACAGATACGCAGTATTTT
>.|TRBJ2-1|13|TRBV5-4|.
CASSLPGKGEQFF
TGTGCCAGCAGCTTGCCGGGGAAGGGTGAGCAGTTCTTC
>.|TRBJ1-2|15|TRBV7-9|once
CASSSGDTPYYGYTF
TGTGCCAGCAGCAGCGGGGACACGCCATACTATGGCTACACCTTC
>.|TRBJ2-2|18|TRBV5-6|.
CASSLARDNIWNTGELFF
TGTGCCAGCAGCTTGGCCCGGGACAATATTTGGAACACCGGGGAGCTGTTTTTT
>.|TRBJ1-5|16|TRBV19|.
CASSPPGGRRYQPQHF
TGTGCCAGTAGTCCCCCGGGGGGCAGGCGCTATCAGCCCCAGCATTTT
>.|TRBJ2-3|12|TRBV7-8|.
CASSLGRDTQYF
TGTGCCAGCAGCCTAGGGAGAGATACGCAGTATTTT
>.|TRBJ1-1|14|TRBV5-1|.
CASSGEVGNTEAFF
TGCGCCAGCAGCGGGGAGGTTGGAAACACTGAAGCTTTCTTT
>.|TRBJ1-1|14|TRBV7-2|.
CASSLLRLTTEAFF
TGTGCCAGCAGCTTGCTGAGACTGACCACTGAAGCTTTCTTT
>TRBD1|TRBJ1-6|15|TRBV6-4|.
CASSLRDSYNSPLHF
TGTGCCAGCAGCCTCCGGGACAGCTATAATTCACCCCTCCACTTT
>.|TRBJ1-5|13|TRBV10-1|.
CASSYTAQEPQHF
TGCGCCAGCAGTTACACCGCCCAGGAGCCCCAGCATTTT
>.|TRBJ1-3|14|TRBV6-5|.
CASRGQLTGNTIYF
TGTGCCAGCAGAGGACAGCTCACTGGAAACACCATATATTTT
>.|TRBJ1-5|14|TRBV19|.
CASSINGQNQPQHF
TGTGCCAGTAGTATTAACGGACAGAATCAGCCCCAGCATTTT
>TRBD1|TRBJ1-5|14|TRBV29-1|.
CSVAGTANDQPQHF
TGCAGCGTCGCCGGGACAGCCAACGATCAGCCCCAGCATTTT
>.|TRBJ1-2|15|TRBV5-8|.
CASSPKVRAYYGYTF
TGTGCCAGCAGCCCTAAGGTCAGGGCTTACTATGGCTACACCTTC
>.|TRBJ2-5|13|TRBV29-1|.
CSVRTGLGETQYF
TGCAGCGTGAGAACAGGGTTAGGGGAGACCCAGTACTTC
>.|TRBJ1-1|13|TRBV3-1/TRBV3-2|once
CASSQDNGGEAFF
TGTGCCAGCAGCCAAGATAATGGGGGCGAAGCTTTCTTT
>TRBD1|TRBJ1-6|18|TRBV7-2|.
CASSSRQGSYYGNSPLHF
TGTGCCAGCAGCTCCCGACAGGGGTCATATTATGGTAATTCACCCCTCCACTTT
>.|TRBJ1-3|15|TRBV9|.
CASSVARGTGNTIYF
TGTGCCAGCAGCGTCGCTAGGGGAACTGGAAACACCATATATTTT
>.|TRBJ2-1|18|TRBV7-2|.
CASSLELGGGGSYNEQFF
TGTGCCAGCAGCTTAGAATTGGGGGGTGGAGGCTCCTACAATGAGCAGTTCTTC
>TRBD1|TRBJ2-1|15|TRBV19|once
CASSAGQGAINEQFF
TGTGCCAGTAGTGCGGGACAGGGGGCAATCAATGAGCAGTTCTTC